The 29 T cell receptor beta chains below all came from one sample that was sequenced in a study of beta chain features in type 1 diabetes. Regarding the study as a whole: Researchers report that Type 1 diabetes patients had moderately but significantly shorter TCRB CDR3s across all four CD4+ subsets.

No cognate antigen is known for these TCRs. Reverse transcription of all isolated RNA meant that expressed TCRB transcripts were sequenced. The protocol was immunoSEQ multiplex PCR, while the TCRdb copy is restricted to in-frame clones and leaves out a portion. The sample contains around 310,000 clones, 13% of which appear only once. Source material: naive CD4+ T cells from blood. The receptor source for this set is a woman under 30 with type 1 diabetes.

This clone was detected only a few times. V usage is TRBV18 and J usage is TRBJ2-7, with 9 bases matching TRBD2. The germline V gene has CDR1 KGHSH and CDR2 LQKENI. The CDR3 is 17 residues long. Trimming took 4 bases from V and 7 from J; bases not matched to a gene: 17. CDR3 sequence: CASSRKAAGGDSGEQYF. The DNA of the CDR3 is TGTGCCAGCTCACGTAAGGCAGCGGGAGGAGATTCGGGGGAGCAGTACTTC.

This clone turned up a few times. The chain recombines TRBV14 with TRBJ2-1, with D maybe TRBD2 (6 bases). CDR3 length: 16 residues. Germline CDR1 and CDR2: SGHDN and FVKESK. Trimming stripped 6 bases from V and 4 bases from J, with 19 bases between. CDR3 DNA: TGTGCCAGCAGTCCCAGTTGGAGCGGGTTATACAATGAGCAGTTCTTC. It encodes CASSPSWSGLYNEQFF.

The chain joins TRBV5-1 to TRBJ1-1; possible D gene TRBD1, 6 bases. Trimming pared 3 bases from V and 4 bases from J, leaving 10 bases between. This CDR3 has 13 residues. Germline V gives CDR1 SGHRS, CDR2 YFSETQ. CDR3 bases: TGCGCCAGCAGCTCAGGGGTGGCCACTGAAGCTTTCTTT. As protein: CASSSGVATEAFF.

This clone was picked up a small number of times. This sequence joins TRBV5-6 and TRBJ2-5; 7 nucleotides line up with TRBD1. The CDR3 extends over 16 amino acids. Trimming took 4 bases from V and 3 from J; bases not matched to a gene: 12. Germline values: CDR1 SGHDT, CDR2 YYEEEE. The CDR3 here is CASSQPSDRREETQYF. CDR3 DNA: TGTGCCAGCAGCCAACCATCGGACAGGCGAGAAGAGACCCAGTACTTC.

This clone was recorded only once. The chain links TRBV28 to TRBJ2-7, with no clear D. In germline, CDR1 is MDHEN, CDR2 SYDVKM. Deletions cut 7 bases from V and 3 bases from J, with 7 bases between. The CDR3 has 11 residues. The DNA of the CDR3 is TGTGCCAGCATGGGCAGCTACGAGCAGTACTTC. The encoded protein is CASMGSYEQYF.

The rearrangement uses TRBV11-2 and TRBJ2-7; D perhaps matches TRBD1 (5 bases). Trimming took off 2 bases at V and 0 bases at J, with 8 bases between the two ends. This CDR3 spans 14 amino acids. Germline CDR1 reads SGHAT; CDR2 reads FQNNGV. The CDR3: CASSLRGYSYEQYV. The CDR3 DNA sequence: TGTGCCAGCAGCTTAAGGGGTTACTCCTACGAGCAGTACGTC.

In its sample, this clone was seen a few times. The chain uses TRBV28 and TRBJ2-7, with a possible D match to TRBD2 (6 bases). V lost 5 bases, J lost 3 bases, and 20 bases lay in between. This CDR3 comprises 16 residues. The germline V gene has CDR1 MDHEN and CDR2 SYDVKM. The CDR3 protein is CASSPAGVRGYYEQYF. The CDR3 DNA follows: TGTGCCAGCAGTCCTGCCGGAGTGCGGGGTTACTACGAGCAGTACTTC. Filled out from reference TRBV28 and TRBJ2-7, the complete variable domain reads DVKVTQSSRYLVKRTGEKVFLECVQDMDHENMFWYRQDPGLGLRLIYFSYDVKMKEKGDIPEGYSVSREKKERFSLILESASTNQTSMYLCASSPAGVRGYYEQYFGPGTRLTVT.

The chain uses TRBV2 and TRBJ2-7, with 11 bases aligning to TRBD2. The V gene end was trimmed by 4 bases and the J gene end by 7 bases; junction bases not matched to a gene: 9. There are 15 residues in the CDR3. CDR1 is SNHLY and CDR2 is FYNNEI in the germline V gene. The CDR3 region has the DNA TGTGCCAGCAGTGGGCATCTAGCGGGAGGATTTGAGCAGTACTTC. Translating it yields CASSGHLAGGFEQYF.

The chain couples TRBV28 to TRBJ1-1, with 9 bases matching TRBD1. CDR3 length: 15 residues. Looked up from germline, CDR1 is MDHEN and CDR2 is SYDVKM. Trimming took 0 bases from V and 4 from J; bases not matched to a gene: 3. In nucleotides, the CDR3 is TGTGCCAGCAGTTTATGGGGACAGGGAGCCACTGAAGCTTTCTTT. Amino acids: CASSLWGQGATEAFF.

This chain's CDR3 is CASSLWASGRYEQYF. CDR3 sequence (DNA): TGTGCCAGCAGTTTATGGGCTAGCGGGCGTTACGAGCAGTACTTC. The chain employs TRBV28 and TRBJ2-7; 8 bases are shared with TRBD2. CDR1 MDHEN and CDR2 SYDVKM come from the germline V gene. The CDR3 consists of 15 residues. V shed 0 bases and J 4 bases; nucleotides not matched to a gene: 5.

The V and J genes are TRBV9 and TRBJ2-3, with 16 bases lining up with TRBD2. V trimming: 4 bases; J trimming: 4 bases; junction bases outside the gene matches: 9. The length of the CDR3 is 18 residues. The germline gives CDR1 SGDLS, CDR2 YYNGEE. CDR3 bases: TGTGCCAGCAGCCCGATGGGACTAGCGGGAGGGCGGGCAGATACGCAGTATTTT. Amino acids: CASSPMGLAGGRADTQYF.

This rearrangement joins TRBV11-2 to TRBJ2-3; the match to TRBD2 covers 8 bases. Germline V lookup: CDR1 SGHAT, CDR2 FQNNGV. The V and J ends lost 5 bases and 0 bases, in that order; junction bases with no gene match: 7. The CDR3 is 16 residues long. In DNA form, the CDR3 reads TGTGCCAGCAGCGACGGACTAGCAGCTAGCACAGATACGCAGTATTTT. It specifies CASSDGLAASTDTQYF.

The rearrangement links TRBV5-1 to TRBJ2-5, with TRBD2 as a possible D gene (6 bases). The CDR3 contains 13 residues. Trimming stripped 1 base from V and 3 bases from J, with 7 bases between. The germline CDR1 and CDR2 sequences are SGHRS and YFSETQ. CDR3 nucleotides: TGCGCCAGCAGCTTGTCGGGAGAAGAGACCCAGTACTTC. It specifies CASSLSGEETQYF.

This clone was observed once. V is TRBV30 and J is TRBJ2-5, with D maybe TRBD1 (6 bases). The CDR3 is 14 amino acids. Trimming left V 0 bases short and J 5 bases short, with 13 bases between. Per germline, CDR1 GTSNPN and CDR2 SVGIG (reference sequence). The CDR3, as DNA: TGTGCCTGGAGTGTGACAGGTCCGGCGGAGACCCAGTACTTC. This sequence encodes CAWSVTGPAETQYF.

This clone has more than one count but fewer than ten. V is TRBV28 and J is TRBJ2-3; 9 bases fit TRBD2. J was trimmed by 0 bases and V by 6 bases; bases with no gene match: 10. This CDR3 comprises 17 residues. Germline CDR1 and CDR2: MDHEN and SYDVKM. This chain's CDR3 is CASSHVGLAQSTDTQYF. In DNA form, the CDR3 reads TGTGCCAGCAGCCACGTCGGACTAGCGCAAAGCACAGATACGCAGTATTTT.

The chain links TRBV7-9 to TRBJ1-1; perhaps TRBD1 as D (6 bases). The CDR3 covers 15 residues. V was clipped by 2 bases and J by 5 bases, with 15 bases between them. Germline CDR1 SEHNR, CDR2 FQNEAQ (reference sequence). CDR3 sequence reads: CASSLLAQGLTEAFF. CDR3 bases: TGTGCCAGCAGCTTACTCGCCCAGGGGTTGACTGAAGCTTTCTTT. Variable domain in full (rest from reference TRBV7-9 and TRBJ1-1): DTGVSQNPRHKITKRGQNVTFRCDPISEHNRLYWYRQTLGQGPEFLTYFQNEAQLEKSRLLSDRFSAERPKGSFSTLEIQRTEQGDSAMYLCASSLLAQGLTEAFFGQGTRLTVV.

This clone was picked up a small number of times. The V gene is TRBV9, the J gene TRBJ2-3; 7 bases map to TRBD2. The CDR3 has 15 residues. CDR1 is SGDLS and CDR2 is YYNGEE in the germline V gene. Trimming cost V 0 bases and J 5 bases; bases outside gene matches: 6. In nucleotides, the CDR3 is TGTGCCAGCAGCGTAGCCATGGTAGCGGGAGATACGCAGTATTTT. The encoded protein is CASSVAMVAGDTQYF.

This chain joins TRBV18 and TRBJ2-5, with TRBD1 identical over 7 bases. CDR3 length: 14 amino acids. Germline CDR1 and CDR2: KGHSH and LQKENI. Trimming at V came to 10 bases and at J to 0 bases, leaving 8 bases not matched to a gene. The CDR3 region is CATGTEKYQETQYF. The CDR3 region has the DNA TGTGCCACCGGGACAGAGAAGTACCAAGAGACCCAGTACTTC.

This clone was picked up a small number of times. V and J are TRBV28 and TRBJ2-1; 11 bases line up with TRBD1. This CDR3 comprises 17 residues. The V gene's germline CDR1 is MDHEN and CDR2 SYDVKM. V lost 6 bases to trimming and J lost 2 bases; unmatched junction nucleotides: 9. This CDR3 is CASSQGSGQGAYNEQFF. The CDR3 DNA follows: TGTGCCAGCAGCCAGGGATCGGGACAGGGGGCCTACAATGAGCAGTTCTTC.

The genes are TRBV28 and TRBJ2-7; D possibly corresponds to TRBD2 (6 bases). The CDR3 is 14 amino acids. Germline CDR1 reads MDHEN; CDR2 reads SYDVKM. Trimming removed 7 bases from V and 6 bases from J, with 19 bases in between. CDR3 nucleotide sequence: TGTGCCAGCACGGCTGGGGGGTATAAATCCGAGCAGTACTTC. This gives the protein CASTAGGYKSEQYF.

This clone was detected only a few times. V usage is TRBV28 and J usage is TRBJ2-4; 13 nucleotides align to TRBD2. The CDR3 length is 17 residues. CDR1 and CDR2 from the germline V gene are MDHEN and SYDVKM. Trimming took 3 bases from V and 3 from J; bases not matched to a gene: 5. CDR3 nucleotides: TGTGCCAGCAGTTTCCTAGGACTAGCGGGAGTCAAAAACATTCAGTACTTC. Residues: CASSFLGLAGVKNIQYF. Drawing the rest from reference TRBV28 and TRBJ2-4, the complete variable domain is DVKVTQSSRYLVKRTGEKVFLECVQDMDHENMFWYRQDPGLGLRLIYFSYDVKMKEKGDIPEGYSVSREKKERFSLILESASTNQTSMYLCASSFLGLAGVKNIQYFGAGTRLSVL.

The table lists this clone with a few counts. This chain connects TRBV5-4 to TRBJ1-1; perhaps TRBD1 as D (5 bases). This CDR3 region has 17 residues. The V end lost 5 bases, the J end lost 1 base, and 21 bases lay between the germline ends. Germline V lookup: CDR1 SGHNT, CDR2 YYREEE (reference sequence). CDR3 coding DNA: TGTGCCAGCAGGCCAGGGTCTAATCACATCTCGAACACTGAAGCTTTCTTT. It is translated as CASRPGSNHISNTEAFF.

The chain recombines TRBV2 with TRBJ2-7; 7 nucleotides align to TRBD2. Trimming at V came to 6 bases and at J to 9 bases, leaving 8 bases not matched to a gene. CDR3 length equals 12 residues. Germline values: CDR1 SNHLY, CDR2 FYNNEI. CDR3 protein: CASRGGSSVQYF. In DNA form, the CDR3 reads TGTGCCAGCAGGGGCGGGAGTTCCGTGCAGTACTTC. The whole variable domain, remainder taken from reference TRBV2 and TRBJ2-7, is EPEVTQTPSHQVTQMGQEVILRCVPISNHLYFYWYRQILGQKVEFLVSFYNNEISEKSEIFDDQFSVERPDGSNFTLKIRSTKLEDSAMYFCASRGGSSVQYFGPGTRLTVT.

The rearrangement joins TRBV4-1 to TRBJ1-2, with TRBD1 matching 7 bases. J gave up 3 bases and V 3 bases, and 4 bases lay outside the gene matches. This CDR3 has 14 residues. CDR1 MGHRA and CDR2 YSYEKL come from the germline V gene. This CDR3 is CASSQTGSDYGYTF. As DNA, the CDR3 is TGCGCCAGCAGCCAGACAGGGAGCGACTATGGCTACACCTTC.

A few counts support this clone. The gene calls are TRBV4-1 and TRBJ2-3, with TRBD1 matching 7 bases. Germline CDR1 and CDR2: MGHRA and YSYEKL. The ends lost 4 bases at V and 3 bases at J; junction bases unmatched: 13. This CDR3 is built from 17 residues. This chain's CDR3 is CASSRSPTGAVTDTQYF. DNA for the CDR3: TGCGCCAGCAGCCGAAGCCCAACAGGGGCCGTGACAGATACGCAGTATTTT.

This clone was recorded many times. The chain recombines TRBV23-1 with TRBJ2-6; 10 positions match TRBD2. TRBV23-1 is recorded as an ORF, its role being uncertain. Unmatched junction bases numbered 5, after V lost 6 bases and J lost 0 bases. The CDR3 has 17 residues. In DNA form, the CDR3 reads TGCGCCAGCAGGAGGACTAGCGGCAACTCTGGGGCCAACGTCCTGACTTTC. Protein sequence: CASRRTSGNSGANVLTF.

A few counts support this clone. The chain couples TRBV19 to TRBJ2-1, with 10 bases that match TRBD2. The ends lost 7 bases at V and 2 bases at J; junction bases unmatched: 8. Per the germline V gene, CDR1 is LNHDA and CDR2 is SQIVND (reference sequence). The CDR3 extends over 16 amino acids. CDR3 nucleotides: TGTGCCAGTACCTTGCTAGCGGGAGCCCCCTACAATGAGCAGTTCTTC. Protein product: CASTLLAGAPYNEQFF.

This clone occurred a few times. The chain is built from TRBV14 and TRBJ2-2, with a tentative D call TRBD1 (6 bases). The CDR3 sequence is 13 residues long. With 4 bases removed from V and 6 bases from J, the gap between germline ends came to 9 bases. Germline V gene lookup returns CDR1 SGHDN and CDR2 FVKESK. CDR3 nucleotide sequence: TGTGCCAGCAGCCGACAGGCCTCCGGGGAGCTGTTTTTT. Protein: CASSRQASGELFF.

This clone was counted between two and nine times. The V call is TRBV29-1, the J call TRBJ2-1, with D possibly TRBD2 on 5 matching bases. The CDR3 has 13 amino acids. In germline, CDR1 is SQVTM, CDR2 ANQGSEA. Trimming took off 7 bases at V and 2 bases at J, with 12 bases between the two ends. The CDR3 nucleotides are TGCAGCGCCACGGGATTCACCTACAATGAGCAGTTCTTC. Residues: CSATGFTYNEQFF.